These 27 T cell receptor beta chains share one sample of origin, sequenced in a study of cytomegalovirus exposure and HLA in healthy donors. 60 Vbeta and 13 Jbeta primers were used in PCR. Assay used: immunoSEQ multiplex PCR; TCRdb lists only in-frame clones, some missing. This sample's table has 100,000 to 150,000 clones. Sequencing was performed on PBMCs. The receptors come from a woman between 40 and 50 years old in good health and CMV-seropositive.

The chain has TRBV5-4 and TRBJ1-4, with 10 positions matching TRBD1. V lost 4 bases and J lost 8; bases outside the gene matches: 8. The CDR3 has 15 residues. The V gene's germline CDR1 is SGHNT and CDR2 YYREEE (reference sequence). CDR3 sequence: CASSPRDRGQEKLFF. In nucleotides, the CDR3 is TGTGCCAGCAGCCCCCGGGACAGGGGTCAAGAAAAACTGTTTTTT. Together with reference TRBV5-4 and TRBJ1-4, the CDR3 gives the full variable domain: ETGVTQSPTHLIKTRGQQVTLRCSSQSGHNTVSWYQQALGQGPQFIFQYYREEENGRGNFPPRFSGLQFPNYSSELNVNALELDDSALYLCASSPRDRGQEKLFFGSGTQLSVL.

This chain joins TRBV5-6 and TRBJ2-1; a possible D gene is TRBD2 (5 bases). This CDR3 is 15 amino acids long. Trimming took 4 bases from V and 1 from J, leaving 12 bases between them. CDR1 SGHDT and CDR2 YYEEEE come from the germline V gene. CDR3 region: CASSPSGPSYNEQFF. CDR3 DNA: TGTGCCAGCAGCCCAAGCGGACCTTCCTACAATGAGCAGTTCTTC.

The CDR3 is CAWSVPLEYNEQFF. CDR3 DNA: TGTGCCTGGAGTGTACCCCTTGAGTACAATGAGCAGTTCTTC. J is TRBJ2-1 and V is TRBV30; D call uncertain. In germline, CDR1 is GTSNPN, CDR2 SVGIG (reference sequence). The CDR3 extends over 14 amino acids. The V and J ends lost 0 bases and 4 bases respectively, with 10 bases between them.

V and J are TRBV25-1 and TRBJ2-7, with 9 bases lining up with TRBD1. The V gene's germline CDR1 is MGHDK and CDR2 SYGVNS. The V gene end was trimmed by 5 bases and the J gene end by 4 bases; junction bases not matched to a gene: 12. The CDR3 contains 16 residues. The CDR3 loop reads CASSSPDRGGGYEQYF. In DNA, the CDR3 is TGTGCCAGCAGTAGCCCGGACAGGGGAGGGGGGTACGAGCAGTACTTC.

The chain couples TRBV28 to TRBJ1-2, with a weak D call TRBD1 (5 bases). The CDR3 is made up of 15 amino acids. Trimming removed 4 bases from V and 7 bases from J, with 19 bases in between. Per the germline V gene, CDR1 is MDHEN and CDR2 is SYDVKM. CDR3 DNA: TGTGCCAGCAGTTGGGCACTGGGGGGGACCGGTGGCTACACCTTC. It is translated as CASSWALGGTGGYTF.

The V and J genes are TRBV28 and TRBJ2-1; no firm D call. The CDR3 extends over 11 amino acids. Trimming took off 6 bases at V and 10 bases at J, with 10 bases between the two ends. Germline assignment: CDR1 MDHEN and CDR2 SYDVKM. CDR3 region: CASRLRREQFF. The CDR3 bases are TGTGCCAGCAGACTTCGCCGAGAGCAGTTCTTC.

The chain combines TRBV6-5 with TRBJ2-3; TRBD2 matches at 11 bases. This CDR3 is built from 16 residues. Germline trimming cut 2 bases from V and 5 bases from J; bases unmatched to any gene: 6. Looked up from germline, CDR1 is MNHEY and CDR2 is SVGAGI. The CDR3, as DNA: TGTGCCAGCAGTTACAATAGCGGGAGGGGGGGAGATACGCAGTATTTT. Residues: CASSYNSGRGGDTQYF.

This rearrangement joins TRBV28 to TRBJ1-5; 8 nucleotides agree with TRBD1. The V and J ends lost 6 bases and 10 bases, in that order; junction bases with no gene match: 17. The CDR3 is made up of 16 amino acids. CDR1 and CDR2 from the germline V gene are MDHEN and SYDVKM. The CDR3: CASSWDRTHLVEPQHF. The CDR3 region has the DNA TGTGCCAGCAGCTGGGACAGGACCCATCTAGTGGAACCCCAGCATTTT.

V is TRBV19 and J is TRBJ2-7; possibly TRBD1 for D (6 bases). Germline assignment: CDR1 LNHDA and CDR2 SQIVND (reference sequence). The CDR3 is 13 residues long. Trimming took off 8 bases at V and 3 bases at J, with 14 bases between the two ends. Here the CDR3 DNA reads TGTGCCAGTGCGGGTACAGGGTTCTACGAGCAGTACTTC. Translated: CASAGTGFYEQYF.

The V and J genes are TRBV16 and TRBJ1-5, with 12 positions matching TRBD1. V gave up 0 bases and J gave up 7 bases; unmatched junction bases: 4. The CDR3 has 16 residues. Germline CDR1 reads KGHSY; CDR2 reads FQNENV. Here the CDR3 DNA reads TGTGCCAGCAGCCAATCGGGACAGGGGGCGCGGCAGCCCCAGCATTTT. Translating it yields CASSQSGQGARQPQHF. Variable domain in full (rest from reference TRBV16 and TRBJ1-5): GEEVAQTPKHLVRGEGQKAKLYCAPIKGHSYVFWYQQVLKNEFKFLISFQNENVFDETGMPKERFSAKCLPNSPCSLEIQATKLEDSAVYFCASSQSGQGARQPQHFGDGTRLSIL.

The CDR3 here is CASSNLGSHYEQYF. DNA for the CDR3: TGTGCCAGCAGTAATTTAGGGAGTCACTACGAGCAGTACTTC. This chain uses TRBV7-9 with TRBJ2-7, with D tentatively TRBD2 (5 bases). Germline assignment: CDR1 SEHNR and CDR2 FQNEAQ (reference sequence). CDR3 size: 14 residues. V was pared by 6 bases and J by 3 bases, with 15 bases between. The full variable domain, its missing parts supplied by reference TRBV7-9 and TRBJ2-7, is DTGVSQNPRHKITKRGQNVTFRCDPISEHNRLYWYRQTLGQGPEFLTYFQNEAQLEKSRLLSDRFSAERPKGSFSTLEIQRTEQGDSAMYLCASSNLGSHYEQYFGPGTRLTVT.

The chain has TRBV25-1 and TRBJ2-3, with 9 nucleotides matching TRBD2. The junction had 2 bases not matched to a gene; V was cut back by 2 bases and J by 5 bases. Germline CDR1 reads MGHDK; CDR2 reads SYGVNS. The CDR3 length is 14 residues. The CDR3 region has the DNA TGTGCCAGCAGTGAAGGTAGCGGGGGAGATACGCAGTATTTT. It encodes CASSEGSGGDTQYF.

The chain couples TRBV15 to TRBJ2-2, with 10 bases that match TRBD1. The length of the CDR3 is 17 residues. The junction had 8 bases not matched to a gene; V was cut back by 0 bases and J by 7 bases. CDR1 is LNHNV, CDR2 YYDKDF, per germline (reference sequence). The CDR3 protein is CATSREHGTGDVGELFF. The CDR3 DNA reads TGTGCCACCAGCAGAGAACACGGGACAGGGGATGTCGGGGAGCTGTTTTTT.

J is TRBJ1-5 and V is TRBV5-5, with 9 bases that match TRBD1. The CDR3 runs to 18 residues. Germline V gene data show CDR1 as SGHKS and CDR2 as YYEKEE (reference sequence). Trimming took 0 bases from V and 3 from J; bases not matched to a gene: 10. DNA for the CDR3: TGTGCCAGCAGCTTGGAGACAGGGGGTGTCGGGAACAATCAGCCCCAGCATTTT. Translating it yields CASSLETGGVGNNQPQHF.

The V gene is TRBV29-1, the J gene TRBJ2-3, with 9 positions matching TRBD2. The germline V gene has CDR1 SQVTM and CDR2 ANQGSEA. The CDR3 has 13 residues. J gave up 3 bases and V 4 bases, and 2 bases lay outside the gene matches. The CDR3 DNA follows: TGCAGCGTTGCTAGCGGGATTACAGATACGCAGTATTTT. Residues: CSVASGITDTQYF.

The V call is TRBV28, the J call TRBJ2-1, with 9 bases that match TRBD2. The CDR3 totals 17 residues. V shed 4 bases, J shed 3 bases, and the junction held 10 bases outside the gene matches. The germline V gene has CDR1 MDHEN and CDR2 SYDVKM. The CDR3 coding sequence is TGTGCCAGCAGTTCGATCGAAGCGGGAGGACTCTACAATGAGCAGTTCTTC. Protein product: CASSSIEAGGLYNEQFF.

This chain uses TRBV12-5 with TRBJ2-7; 8 nucleotides align to TRBD1. In germline, CDR1 is LGHNT, CDR2 FRNRAP. V shed 4 bases, J shed 3 bases, and the junction held 2 bases outside the gene matches. The length of the CDR3 is 13 residues. This CDR3 reads CASGYGQGYEQYF. Written as DNA, the CDR3 is TGTGCTAGTGGTTATGGACAGGGCTACGAGCAGTACTTC. Drawing the rest from reference TRBV12-5 and TRBJ2-7, the complete variable domain is DARVTQTPRHKVTEMGQEVTMRCQPILGHNTVFWYRQTMMQGLELLAYFRNRAPLDDSGMPKDRFSAEMPDATLATLKIQPSEPRDSAVYFCASGYGQGYEQYFGPGTRLTVT.

This chain uses TRBV25-1 with TRBJ2-3; a weak D match, TRBD2 (5 bases). The CDR3 totals 15 residues. The V gene's germline CDR1 is MGHDK and CDR2 SYGVNS. V was clipped by 5 bases and J by 5 bases, with 17 bases between them. The CDR3 reads CASSPLASLRDTQYF. The CDR3 coding sequence is TGTGCCAGCAGTCCGCTAGCCTCGTTGCGAGATACGCAGTATTTT.

The chain links TRBV6-1 to TRBJ1-1; possible D gene TRBD1, 6 bases. CDR3 length: 16 residues. Germline CDR1 MNHNS, CDR2 SASEGT. The V and J ends lost 0 bases and 6 bases respectively, with 17 bases between them. CDR3 sequence reads: CASSEASGVSFPEAFF. As DNA, the CDR3 is TGTGCCAGCAGTGAAGCGTCAGGGGTCAGTTTCCCTGAAGCTTTCTTT.

This chain uses TRBV5-4 with TRBJ1-4; 10 nucleotides align to TRBD1. CDR3 length equals 16 residues. Germline CDR1 reads SGHNT; CDR2 reads YYREEE (reference sequence). The ends lost 3 bases at V and 0 bases at J; junction bases unmatched: 2. The CDR3 here is CASSSGQGATNEKLFF. The CDR3, as DNA: TGTGCCAGCAGCTCCGGACAGGGGGCAACTAATGAAAAACTGTTTTTT.

The rearrangement links TRBV11-3 to TRBJ2-7; 9 bases fit TRBD1. Germline V gene data show CDR1 as SGHNT and CDR2 as YENEEA. The CDR3 extends over 14 amino acids. V dropped 1 base and J dropped 4; count of bases not matched to a gene: 2. The CDR3 DNA sequence: TGTGCCAGCAGCTTAGGGGACAGGGAATACGAGCAGTACTTC. Its protein product is CASSLGDREYEQYF.

The V gene is TRBV25-1, the J gene TRBJ1-1; the D gene is possibly TRBD1 (5 bases). V gave up 3 bases and J gave up 7 bases, with 15 bases separating them. The CDR3 spans 14 residues. Per germline, CDR1 MGHDK and CDR2 SYGVNS. CDR3: CASSDGGPSGEAFF. CDR3 DNA sequence: TGTGCCAGCAGTGACGGGGGACCCTCGGGTGAAGCTTTCTTT.

The DNA of the CDR3 is TGTGCCAGCAGCTTACAGGGAGGGATTCCCAATCAGCCCCAGCATTTT. Encoded protein: CASSLQGGIPNQPQHF. The chain combines TRBV11-2 with TRBJ1-5; TRBD1 is a possible D gene (5 bases). The V and J ends lost 2 bases and 3 bases respectively, with 14 bases between them. The CDR3 has 16 residues. Germline V gene data show CDR1 as SGHAT and CDR2 as FQNNGV.

V and J are TRBV19 and TRBJ1-1; 7 nucleotides align to TRBD1. V shed 6 bases, J shed 6 bases, and the junction held 7 bases outside the gene matches. The length of the CDR3 is 13 residues. In germline, CDR1 is LNHDA, CDR2 SQIVND (reference sequence). The CDR3 region is CASSRGNFAEAFF. In nucleotides, the CDR3 is TGTGCCAGTAGCAGGGGGAATTTTGCTGAAGCTTTCTTT.

V is TRBV29-1 and J is TRBJ1-1, with D possibly being TRBD1 (5 bases). The germline V gene encodes CDR1 SQVTM and CDR2 ANQGSEA. CDR3 length equals 13 residues. The V gene lost 4 bases and the J gene lost 5 bases, with 14 bases spanning the gap. The CDR3 protein is CSVAFMGGTEAFF. For the CDR3, the DNA is TGCAGCGTTGCCTTCATGGGGGGGACTGAAGCTTTCTTT.

On this clone: Other DNA sequences from this sample encode an identical CDR3 as well. The gene calls are TRBV15 and TRBJ2-2, with D tentatively TRBD1 (6 bases). The CDR3 extends over 14 amino acids. Germline CDR1 and CDR2: LNHNV and YYDKDF (reference sequence). V lost 2 bases, J lost 8 bases, and 12 bases lay in between. The CDR3 sequence is CATSRSGQTGELFF. In nucleotides, the CDR3 is TGTGCCACCAGCAGATCAGGACAGACAGGGGAGCTGTTTTTT.

V gene TRBV21-1 combines with J gene TRBJ1-5; the D segment call TRBD1 is taken from the table without a DNA check. TRBV21-1 is described as a pseudogene. The CDR3 covers 16 residues. The DNA for the CDR3 is TGTGCCAGCAGCAAACAGGGGGCGACGGCATCTCGGGCCCAGCATTTT. Its translation: CASSKQGATASRAQHF.